This is a list of T cell receptor beta chains from one sample in a study of graft-versus-host responses after intestinal transplantation. Here immunoSEQ multiplex PCR was the method, and the copy in TCRdb shows in-frame clones only, minus some. The sample yields thousands of clones, about four fifths seen once. Sequenced here: ileum tissue, sampled 300 to 320 days after intestinal transplant. These TCRs come from a human patient who received an intestinal transplant, so some T cells may come from the graft donor. The CDR3 runs from the conserved cysteine through the conserved F or W. Fields, in order: J gene, clone size, D gene, V gene, CDR3 protein, CDR3 DNA. The D gene is left open where the match is weak. The size entry is marked missing in some rows and otherwise reads once, few, many or a size class.

J: TRBJ1-4
size: few
D: .
V: TRBV23-1
CDR3: CASSQSPRATNEKLFF
DNA: TGCGCCAGCAGTCAAAGCCCCCGAGCAACTAATGAAAAACTGTTTTTT

J: TRBJ2-3
size: .
D: TRBD2
V: TRBV6-4
CDR3: CASSPGLAADTQYF
DNA: TGTGCCAGCAGCCCGGGACTAGCGGCAGATACGCAGTATTTT

J: TRBJ2-5
size: .
D: .
V: TRBV2
CDR3: CASSEEWDISGETQYF
DNA: TGTGCCAGCAGTGAGGAGTGGGACATCAGTGGAGAGACCCAGTACTTC

J: TRBJ2-5
size: .
D: .
V: TRBV2
CDR3: CASSGFSGQETQYF
DNA: TGTGCCAGCAGTGGATTTTCGGGCCAAGAGACCCAGTACTTC

J: TRBJ1-1
size: few
D: .
V: TRBV21-1
CDR3: CASSKAETPNTEAFF
DNA: TGTGCCAGCAGCAAAGCGGAGACGCCGAACACTGAAGCTTTCTTT

J: TRBJ2-7
size: .
D: .
V: TRBV6-1
CDR3: CASSEMGISYEQYF
DNA: TGTGCCAGCAGTGAAATGGGCATCTCCTACGAGCAGTACTTC

J: TRBJ1-2
size: .
D: .
V: TRBV2
CDR3: CASSVLQSYGYTF
DNA: TGTGCCAGCAGTGTCCTACAGAGCTATGGCTACACCTTC

J: TRBJ2-7
size: .
D: .
V: TRBV6-1
CDR3: CASSEQGRAYEQYF
DNA: TGTGCCAGCAGTGAGCAGGGCCGGGCCTACGAGCAGTACTTC

J: TRBJ2-5
size: .
D: TRBD2
V: TRBV6-4
CDR3: CASSETSGGQETQYF
DNA: TGTGCCAGCAGTGAGACTAGCGGGGGGCAAGAGACCCAGTACTTC

J: TRBJ2-1
size: .
D: .
V: TRBV28
CDR3: CASSGGDSYNEQFF
DNA: TGTGCCAGCAGTGGCGGGGACAGTTACAATGAGCAGTTCTTC

J: TRBJ2-3
size: .
D: .
V: TRBV7-9
CDR3: CASSLAALGSGDTQYF
DNA: TGTGCCAGCAGCTTAGCAGCTCTGGGGAGCGGGGATACGCAGTATTTT

J: TRBJ1-1
size: .
D: TRBD1
V: TRBV5-1
CDR3: CASSSGTGGFTEAFF
DNA: TGCGCCAGCAGCTCCGGGACAGGGGGCTTTACTGAAGCTTTCTTT

J: TRBJ2-7
size: .
D: TRBD1
V: TRBV4-1
CDR3: CASSLVPGQGYEQYF
DNA: TGCGCCAGCAGCTTGGTGCCGGGACAGGGCTACGAGCAGTACTTC

J: TRBJ1-2
size: .
D: .
V: TRBV6-5
CDR3: CASSYSGSYGYTF
DNA: TGTGCCAGCAGTTACTCTGGTAGCTATGGCTACACCTTC

J: TRBJ2-1
size: .
D: TRBD2
V: TRBV10-3
CDR3: CAISESFVAGGDYEQFF
DNA: TGTGCCATCAGTGAGTCTTTTGTAGCGGGAGGAGACTATGAGCAGTTCTTC

J: TRBJ1-2
size: .
D: .
V: TRBV6-5
CDR3: CANDSPANYGYTF
DNA: TGTGCCAACGACAGCCCGGCTAACTATGGCTACACCTTC

J: TRBJ2-5
size: .
D: .
V: TRBV28
CDR3: CASRRTYQETQYF
DNA: TGTGCCAGCAGGCGGACCTACCAAGAGACCCAGTACTTC

J: TRBJ2-7
size: .
D: .
V: TRBV4-1
CDR3: CASSPPGAAAYEQYF
DNA: TGCGCCAGCAGCCCCCCAGGGGCAGCCGCCTACGAGCAGTACTTC